This T cell receptor beta chain was recovered during a study of blood T cell repertoires in COVID-19. Study-level background: The United States, Italy and Spain provided the acute and convalescent COVID-19 samples.

CDR1 is MNHEY and CDR2 is SVGEGT in the germline V gene. V was clipped by 0 bases and J by 4 bases, with 15 bases between them. The CDR3 length is 17 residues. Under the authors' procedure: How many nucleated cells were present was estimated from reference gene primer amplification. The table came from immunoSEQ multiplex PCR; TCRdb's copy has only in-frame clones and leaves some out. The V and J calls and clone size are taken from that table; D and trimming were inferred from the DNA. The data hold a few hundred thousand clones, with more than 85% observed a single time. Sample: PBMCs or T cells enriched from blood (not recorded which). This sequence joins TRBV6-2 or TRBV6-3 and TRBJ2-2; no reliable D call. The receptor was derived from a woman aged 40 to 55 who had been exposed to COVID-19. This CDR3 is CASSYSNVRLSTGELFF. The CDR3 nucleotides are TGTGCCAGCAGTTACTCGAATGTCCGATTGAGCACCGGGGAGCTGTTTTTT.